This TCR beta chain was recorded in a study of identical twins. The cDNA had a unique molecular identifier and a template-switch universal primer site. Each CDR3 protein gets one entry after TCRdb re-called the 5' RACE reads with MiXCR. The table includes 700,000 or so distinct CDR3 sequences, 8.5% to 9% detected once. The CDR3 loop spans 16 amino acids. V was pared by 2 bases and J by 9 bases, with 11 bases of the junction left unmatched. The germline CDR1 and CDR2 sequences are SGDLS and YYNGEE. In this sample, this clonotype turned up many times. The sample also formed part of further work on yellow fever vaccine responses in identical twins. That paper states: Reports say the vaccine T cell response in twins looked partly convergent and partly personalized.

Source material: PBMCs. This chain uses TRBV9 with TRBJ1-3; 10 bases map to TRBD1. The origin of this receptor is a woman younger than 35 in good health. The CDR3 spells CASSVAEGQGWSTIYF. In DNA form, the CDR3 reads TGTGCCAGCAGCGTCGCTGAGGGACAGGGGTGGAGCACCATATATTTT.